The T cell receptor beta chain described here comes from a study of T cells in Graves' hyperthyroidism and ophthalmopathy. Study results and limitations: Ophthalmopathy cases were set apart from stable hyperthyroidism by a 13 V-J model.

In its sample, this clonotype was seen many times. The antigen is undetermined. CDR3 length: 16 amino acids. V dropped 0 bases and J dropped 2 bases, with 13 bases sitting between them. Germline CDR1 reads MNHEY; CDR2 reads SVGAGI. The TCR beta CDR3 regions underwent amplification using RNA transcripts as the source. In the first-round RT-PCR of the TCR CDR3, the HTBI primer set was used. TCRdb analysed the multiplex PCR reads with MiXCR anew, one entry per CDR3 protein. This table holds about 520,000 distinct CDR3 sequences, roughly 25% found once. This TCR was sampled from a woman younger than 45 with Graves' ophthalmopathy. The chain couples TRBV6-5 to TRBJ1-2, with a tentative D call TRBD1 (5 bases). Sequencing input: blood. CDR3 coding DNA: TGTGCCAGCAGTTACTCCGCGGGGGAAGAGAACTATGGCTACACCTTC. This sequence encodes CASSYSAGEENYGYTF.